The next 26 T cell receptor beta chains were all read from a single sample in a study of cytomegalovirus exposure and HLA in healthy donors. The primer mix had 60 Vbeta and 13 Jbeta primers. Clones were sequenced by immunoSEQ multiplex PCR, and TCRdb holds only the in-frame ones, with some missing. The table has approximately 6,700 clones, approximately 47% seen once; the top ten hold 5.8%. Sequencing was done on a sample of PBMCs. The receptor set was obtained from a man aged 25-40 years in good health and CMV-seropositive.

This clone has a handful of counts. The CDR3 DNA reads as TGTGCCAGCAGTGACAGCGGGGGGGCCTACAATGAGCAGTTCTTC. As protein: CASSDSGGAYNEQFF. The gene calls are TRBV6-4 and TRBJ2-1, with TRBD2 matching over 10 bases. Germline CDR1 reads MRHNA; CDR2 reads SNTAGT. The J segment lost 2 bases and the V segment lost 2 bases, leaving 0 bases of the junction unmatched. CDR3 length equals 15 residues.

CDR3 in amino acids: CAGQGAQEKLFF. The CDR3, as DNA: TGTGCCGGGCAGGGGGCACAGGAAAAACTGTTTTTT. This chain links TRBV30 with TRBJ1-4, with 8 bases that match TRBD1. V gave up 8 bases and J gave up 8 bases; unmatched junction bases: 7. Germline V CDR1 and CDR2: GTSNPN, SVGIG (reference sequence). There are 12 residues in the CDR3. Drawing the rest from reference TRBV30 and TRBJ1-4, the complete variable domain is SQTIHQWPATLVQPVGSPLSLECTVEGTSNPNLYWYRQAAGRGLQLLFYSVGIGQISSEVPQNLSASRPQDRQFILSSKKLLLSDSGFYLCAGQGAQEKLFFGSGTQLSVL.

The chain uses TRBV28 and TRBJ1-2; D gene uncertain. CDR1 is MDHEN, CDR2 SYDVKM, per germline. The length of the CDR3 is 11 residues. Trimming pared 5 bases from V and 3 bases from J, leaving 4 bases between. The CDR3 DNA sequence: TGTGCCAGCAGTCAATACTATGGCTACACCTTC. Amino acid sequence: CASSQYYGYTF.

V usage is TRBV6-5 and J usage is TRBJ2-3; the D is unclear. Per germline, CDR1 MNHEY and CDR2 SVGAGI. The CDR3 extends over 15 amino acids. The V and J ends lost 2 bases and 0 bases respectively, with 9 bases between them. In DNA, the CDR3 is TGTGCCAGCAGTTACAACGGAGCTAGCACAGATACGCAGTATTTT. Encoded protein: CASSYNGASTDTQYF.

This clone was picked up a small number of times. The chain combines TRBV7-2 with TRBJ2-1; D is unclear. The V gene's germline CDR1 is SGHTA and CDR2 FQGNSA. Trimming shortened V by 2 bases and J by 10 bases, and 9 bases separated the two germline ends. This CDR3 is 12 amino acids long. The CDR3 region is CASSLHRLEQFF. DNA of the CDR3: TGTGCCAGCAGCTTACATAGACTCGAGCAGTTCTTC. The variable domain in full, with the rest retrieved from reference TRBV7-2 and TRBJ2-1, is GAGVSQSPSNKVTEKGKDVELRCDPISGHTALYWYRQSLGQGLEFLIYFQGNSAPDKSGLPSDRFSAERTGGSVSTLTIQRTQQEDSAVYLCASSLHRLEQFFGPGTRLTVL.

V is TRBV7-3 and J is TRBJ1-1; the match to TRBD1 covers 7 bases. The CDR3 consists of 19 residues. Germline V gene sequence: CDR1 SGHTA, CDR2 FQGTGA. The V and J ends lost 5 bases and 5 bases, in that order; junction bases with no gene match: 23. The DNA of the CDR3 is TGTGCCAGCAGCCGGTGGGTCGGGACAGACCCTAGGTCGATGACTGAAGCTTTCTTT. Its translation is CASSRWVGTDPRSMTEAFF.

This chain uses TRBV7-2 with TRBJ2-3; D is unclear. CDR1 is SGHTA, CDR2 FQGNSA, per germline. Trimming pared 5 bases from V and 5 bases from J, leaving 5 bases between. CDR3 length equals 11 residues. The CDR3 DNA follows: TGTGCCAGCAGCACAGTAGATACGCAGTATTTT. Protein product: CASSTVDTQYF.

Only a few counts were recorded for this clone. The V gene is TRBV7-9, the J gene TRBJ1-1; TRBD1 matches 9 bases. Trimming took 4 bases from V and 5 from J; bases not matched to a gene: 5. CDR3 size: 14 residues. Germline V gene sequence: CDR1 SEHNR, CDR2 FQNEAQ (reference sequence). The CDR3 spells CASSSDRGLTEAFF. The CDR3 coding sequence is TGTGCCAGCAGCTCGGACAGGGGTTTGACTGAAGCTTTCTTT.

The V call is TRBV18, the J call TRBJ1-1, with D possibly being TRBD1 (6 bases). The CDR3 runs 12 residues. Germline-derived CDR1 and CDR2 are KGHSH and LQKENI. Trimming removed 10 bases at V and 4 bases at J, with 13 bases between. CDR3 sequence: CATRGGGTEAFF. The CDR3 bases are TGTGCCACCCGGGGGGGCGGCACTGAAGCTTTCTTT.

The chain couples TRBV6-5 to TRBJ1-1, with 7 nucleotides matching TRBD1. J was trimmed by 5 bases and V by 4 bases; bases with no gene match: 4. The CDR3 loop spans 13 amino acids. Germline CDR1 MNHEY, CDR2 SVGAGI. The CDR3 spells CASSSTGRTEAFF. The CDR3 coding sequence is TGTGCCAGCAGTTCGACAGGGAGGACTGAAGCTTTCTTT.

V and J are TRBV5-6 and TRBJ2-7, with a weak D call TRBD2 (6 bases). Trimming shortened V by 4 bases and J by 6 bases, and 14 bases separated the two germline ends. Looked up from germline, CDR1 is SGHDT and CDR2 is YYEEEE. This CDR3 has 13 residues. The CDR3: CASSGGDVGEQYV. DNA for the CDR3: TGTGCCAGCAGCGGCGGGGATGTGGGCGAGCAGTACGTC.

This clone appeared a few times. The chain employs TRBV29-1 and TRBJ2-5; D perhaps matches TRBD2 (6 bases). The CDR3 totals 13 residues. Germline V gene data show CDR1 as SQVTM and CDR2 as ANQGSEA. Between the trimmed V and J ends, which lost 6 bases and 4 bases, there was a span of 15 bases. CDR3 in DNA: TGCAGCGTATCCGGGAGTTCCAGAGAGACCCAGTACTTC. The encoded protein is CSVSGSSRETQYF.

This clone was seen once. The chain uses TRBV13 and TRBJ1-1; 9 bases map to TRBD1. The V and J ends lost 5 bases and 4 bases, in that order; junction bases with no gene match: 5. The CDR3 has 14 residues. Germline V gene sequence: CDR1 PRHDT, CDR2 FYEKMQ (reference sequence). CDR3 in DNA: TGTGCCAGCAGCCCAGGGACAGGGAGCACTGAAGCTTTCTTT. It is translated as CASSPGTGSTEAFF.

This clone was observed a single time. The rearrangement links TRBV30 to TRBJ1-1; D is ambiguous. The germline gives CDR1 GTSNPN, CDR2 SVGIG (reference sequence). Trimming pared 3 bases from V and 3 bases from J, leaving 5 bases between. CDR3 length equals 11 residues. The CDR3 nucleotides read TGTGCCTGGAGAGCCTACACTGAAGCTTTCTTT. It translates to CAWRAYTEAFF.

The V call is TRBV5-1, the J call TRBJ1-1; D is possibly TRBD1 (5 bases). The V and J ends lost 2 bases and 3 bases respectively, with 11 bases between them. Germline V lookup: CDR1 SGHRS, CDR2 YFSETQ. The CDR3 loop spans 14 amino acids. In DNA, the CDR3 is TGCGCCAGCAGCTTAGGGGATGGACACACTGAAGCTTTCTTT. Its protein product is CASSLGDGHTEAFF. Full variable domain (remainder filled in from reference TRBV5-1 and TRBJ1-1): KAGVTQTPRYLIKTRGQQVTLSCSPISGHRSVSWYQQTPGQGLQFLFEYFSETQRNKGNFPGRFSGRQFSNSRSEMNVSTLELGDSALYLCASSLGDGHTEAFFGQGTRLTVV.

The gene calls are TRBV6-6 and TRBJ1-1, with TRBD1 identical over 8 bases. Unmatched junction bases numbered 6, after V lost 6 bases and J lost 6 bases. CDR3 size: 13 residues. Germline V CDR1 and CDR2: MNHNY, SVGAGI (reference sequence). The CDR3 DNA follows: TGTGCCAGCAGCGGACAGGGTCTCGCTGAAGCTTTCTTT. Translated, it gives CASSGQGLAEAFF.

For the CDR3, the DNA is TGTGCCATACAGGGATTCAACTATGGCTACACCTTC. This translates into CAIQGFNYGYTF. This rearrangement joins TRBV28 to TRBJ1-2; possible D gene TRBD1, 6 bases. V lost 10 bases and J lost 2, with 11 bases in between. The CDR3 runs to 12 residues. Germline CDR1 MDHEN, CDR2 SYDVKM.

This clone was seen a few times. The chain uses TRBV30 and TRBJ1-2; TRBD1 is a possible D gene (5 bases). The CDR3 has 17 amino acids. Germline CDR1 is GTSNPN and CDR2 is SVGIG (reference sequence). V dropped 0 bases and J dropped 1 base, with 18 bases sitting between them. The CDR3 nucleotides are TGTGCCTGGAGTGTACTTTCTGGGGGGTGGGATAACTATGGCTACACCTTC. Its translation: CAWSVLSGGWDNYGYTF.

The chain is built from TRBV4-3 and TRBJ1-2; 8 bases fit TRBD1. The CDR3 is made up of 16 amino acids. Germline V gene lookup returns CDR1 LGHNA and CDR2 YSLEER. V lost 2 bases to trimming and J lost 1 base; unmatched junction nucleotides: 6. The CDR3 nucleotides are TGCGCCAGCAGCCAAAATTACGACAGGGGTAACTATGGCTACACCTTC. It translates to CASSQNYDRGNYGYTF.

The chain has TRBV29-1 and TRBJ1-2, with D perhaps TRBD1 (6 bases). V lost 2 bases and J lost 8, with 15 bases in between. The CDR3 totals 13 residues. Per the germline V gene, CDR1 is SQVTM and CDR2 is ANQGSEA. CDR3 nucleotides: TGCAGCGTTGAACCACAGGGATCGGGAGGCTACACCTTC. It yields the protein CSVEPQGSGGYTF.

V and J are TRBV7-2 and TRBJ1-1; 9 nucleotides agree with TRBD1. Germline lookup yields CDR1 SGHTA and CDR2 FQGNSA. The CDR3 covers 16 residues. The junction had 4 bases not matched to a gene; V was cut back by 1 base and J by 1 base. Here the CDR3 reads CASSLGGTGTNTEAFF. CDR3 nucleotide sequence: TGTGCCAGCAGCTTAGGGGGGACAGGGACGAACACTGAAGCTTTCTTT.

This chain uses TRBV7-6 with TRBJ1-1, with 8 bases fitting TRBD1. The germline CDR1 and CDR2 sequences are SGHVS and FNYEAQ. The CDR3 loop spans 12 amino acids. V shed 5 bases and J 6 bases; nucleotides not matched to a gene: 2. For the CDR3, the DNA is TGTGCCAGCAGCCCAGGGGGCGCTGAAGCTTTCTTT. Translating gives CASSPGGAEAFF.

J is TRBJ1-5 and V is TRBV4-1, with 8 positions matching TRBD1. Trimming took 0 bases from V and 3 from J; bases not matched to a gene: 13. Germline V gene lookup returns CDR1 MGHRA and CDR2 YSYEKL. The CDR3 loop spans 19 amino acids. The CDR3 here is CASSQDWRAGTGVNQPQHF. The CDR3, as DNA: TGCGCCAGCAGCCAAGACTGGAGGGCGGGGACAGGAGTCAATCAGCCCCAGCATTTT.

The rearrangement uses TRBV20-1 and TRBJ2-5; D not resolved. The CDR3 is made up of 11 amino acids. V was cut by 5 bases and J by 5 bases, with 9 bases left in between. The germline CDR1 and CDR2 sequences are DFQATT and SNEGSKA (reference sequence). The CDR3 DNA is TGCAGTGCTGGCCCCTCCGAGACCCAGTACTTC. It is translated as CSAGPSETQYF.

This chain connects TRBV28 to TRBJ2-7; TRBD2 might be the D (5 bases). V was clipped by 5 bases and J by 6 bases, with 8 bases between them. Germline assignment: CDR1 MDHEN and CDR2 SYDVKM. CDR3 size: 11 residues. CDR3 nucleotides: TGTGCCAGCAGTGAGGGTTTCGAGCAGTACTTC. Translation gives CASSEGFEQYF.

This clone appeared a single time. The V call is TRBV10-3, the J call TRBJ1-6; D ambiguous. Germline V CDR1 and CDR2: ENHRY, SYGVKD. With 4 bases removed from V and 0 bases from J, the gap between germline ends came to 10 bases. The CDR3 extends over 16 amino acids. The CDR3 region is CAISVEGSSYNSPLHF. Here the CDR3 DNA reads TGTGCCATCAGTGTGGAGGGAAGCTCCTATAATTCACCCCTCCACTTT.